Each of the 6 T cell receptor beta chains below was sequenced from the same sample in a study of CD8 T cells in ankylosing spondylitis. TCRdb re-derived calls from the 5' RACE reads in MiXCR, one entry per CDR3 protein. The sample contains about 210,000 distinct CDR3 sequences, approximately 8.4% of which appear only once. Source material: blood, either unsorted or a sorted T cell fraction (not recorded which). The receptors shown here come from a female donor with ankylosing spondylitis or in good health (not recorded which).

This clonotype was seen more than once but under ten times. This chain joins TRBV7-2 and TRBJ1-2, with a tentative D call TRBD1 (5 bases). The length of the CDR3 is 17 residues. Germline V gene lookup returns CDR1 SGHTA and CDR2 FQGNSA. V gave up 4 bases and J gave up 4 bases, with 22 bases separating them. CDR3 in amino acids: CASSSFPVRVKGYGYTF. The CDR3 DNA is TGTGCCAGCAGCTCCTTCCCCGTCAGGGTAAAGGGCTATGGCTACACCTTC. The whole variable domain, remainder taken from reference TRBV7-2 and TRBJ1-2, is GAGVSQSPSNKVTEKGKDVELRCDPISGHTALYWYRQSLGQGLEFLIYFQGNSAPDKSGLPSDRFSAERTGGSVSTLTIQRTQQEDSAVYLCASSSFPVRVKGYGYTFGSGTRLTVV.

The rearrangement joins TRBV20-1 to TRBJ2-7; 7 bases fit TRBD2. This CDR3 is built from 14 residues. The V segment lost 6 bases and the J segment 5 bases; nucleotides outside the gene matches: 13. CDR1 is DFQATT and CDR2 is SNEGSKA in the germline V gene (reference sequence). This CDR3 reads CSAARGGSLHEQYF. CDR3 sequence (DNA): TGCAGTGCGGCGCGGGGAGGGAGTCTTCACGAGCAGTACTTC.

This clonotype showed up many times. The chain employs TRBV24-1 and TRBJ2-7, with TRBD2 matching over 10 bases. V was clipped by 4 bases and J by 5 bases; unmatched bases: 4. The germline V gene encodes CDR1 KGHDR and CDR2 SFDVKD. This CDR3 has 14 residues. The CDR3 here is CATSDRLAGDEQYF. The DNA of the CDR3 is TGTGCCACCAGTGACCGGCTAGCGGGAGACGAGCAGTACTTC.

Only a few counts were recorded for this clonotype. CDR3 bases: TGCGCCAGCAACCGGACAGGCGGACAGGGGGGCTACACCTTC. Translation gives CASNRTGGQGGYTF. The chain carries TRBV5-1 and TRBJ1-2, with TRBD1 matching over 9 bases. CDR1 SGHRS and CDR2 YFSETQ come from the germline V gene. J was trimmed by 8 bases and V by 6 bases; bases with no gene match: 11. This CDR3 has 14 amino acids.

This clonotype was recorded a few times. The chain employs TRBV10-3 and TRBJ1-5; D call uncertain. The germline V gene has CDR1 ENHRY and CDR2 SYGVKD. CDR3 length equals 13 residues. Between the trimmed V and J ends, which lost 3 bases and 5 bases, there was a span of 8 bases. The CDR3 sequence: CAISESGDQPQHF. The CDR3 DNA is TGTGCCATCAGTGAATCTGGGGATCAGCCCCAGCATTTT.

This clonotype was picked up a small number of times. CDR3 amino acids: CASSPLAGSSYNEQFF. The CDR3 nucleotides read TGTGCCAGCAGCCCCTTAGCGGGAAGCTCCTACAATGAGCAGTTCTTC. The chain combines TRBV11-2 with TRBJ2-1; TRBD2 matches at 8 bases. The V gene's germline CDR1 is SGHAT and CDR2 FQNNGV. The CDR3 runs to 16 residues. The trim removed 5 bases at V and 0 bases at J, leaving 6 bases unmatched.